The following is a T cell receptor (beta chain) sequence with its context. Repertoires were generated with immunoSEQ multiplex PCR, while TCRdb's copy carries only in-frame clones and drops some. The sample lists 250,000 to 300,000 clones; around 80% were seen once. Clinical history as reported by participants underpinned cohort assignment. These data come from a study of blood T cell repertoires in COVID-19. The origin of this receptor is a young man with acute COVID-19. Sequences were obtained from PBMCs or T cells enriched from blood (not recorded which).

CDR3 protein: CASSWRRGGNEAFF. In DNA form, the CDR3 reads TGTGCCAGCAGTTGGCGCCGGGGAGGGAATGAAGCTTTCTTT. This chain joins TRBV28 and TRBJ1-1; no firm D call. CDR3 size: 14 residues. V was shortened by 4 bases and J by 7 bases, with 16 bases between the two germline ends. Germline values: CDR1 MDHEN, CDR2 SYDVKM.